The 23 T cell receptor beta chains in this list originate from one sample, sequenced in a study of blood T cell repertoires in COVID-19. Generated by immunoSEQ multiplex PCR, the TCRdb table keeps only in-frame clones and is missing some. The sample holds roughly 160,000 clones, approximately 88% seen once. Sequencing used peripheral blood. The receptors derive from a woman in her sixties with acute or convalescent COVID-19.

The chain is built from TRBV6-2 or TRBV6-3 and TRBJ2-7; 9 nucleotides align to TRBD1. Germline V gene sequence: CDR1 MNHEY, CDR2 SVGEGT. The CDR3 covers 15 residues. V lost 3 bases and J lost 4; bases outside the gene matches: 7. The CDR3 reads CASSYPGTGRYEQYF. As DNA, the CDR3 is TGTGCCAGCAGTTATCCCGGGACAGGGCGATACGAGCAGTACTTC.

This rearrangement joins TRBV5-1 to TRBJ2-2, with TRBD1 as a possible D gene (6 bases). The CDR3 length is 17 residues. Trimming shortened V by 3 bases and J by 0 bases, and 15 bases separated the two germline ends. Germline CDR1 reads SGHRS; CDR2 reads YFSETQ. CDR3 residues: CASSSRDTFANTGELFF. The CDR3 coding sequence is TGCGCCAGCAGCTCCCGGGACACTTTCGCGAACACCGGGGAGCTGTTTTTT.

This chain uses TRBV5-1 with TRBJ2-3, with a tentative D call TRBD1 (5 bases). The CDR3 spans 15 residues. Germline V gene sequence: CDR1 SGHRS, CDR2 YFSETQ. V was shortened by 5 bases and J by 0 bases, with 13 bases between the two germline ends. CDR3 sequence reads: CASSRQIPSTDTQYF. The CDR3 DNA reads as TGCGCCAGCAGTCGACAGATTCCTAGCACAGATACGCAGTATTTT.

This chain links TRBV7-2 with TRBJ2-5; D call uncertain. The germline V gene has CDR1 SGHTA and CDR2 FQGNSA. V was shortened by 0 bases and J by 5 bases, with 10 bases between the two germline ends. CDR3 length: 14 amino acids. This CDR3 reads CASSLAGFGETQYF. CDR3 sequence (DNA): TGTGCCAGCAGCTTAGCGGGCTTTGGGGAGACCCAGTACTTC.

This chain links TRBV10-3 with TRBJ1-2; D is uncertain. Between the trimmed V and J ends, which lost 0 bases and 13 bases, there was a span of 15 bases. The CDR3 has 13 residues. The V gene's germline CDR1 is ENHRY and CDR2 SYGVKD. The CDR3 DNA reads TGTGCCATCAGTGAGTCTGTTTCCGTGACACTCACCTTC. Its protein product is CAISESVSVTLTF.

The rearrangement joins TRBV7-2 to TRBJ2-5; 8 bases fit TRBD1. J gave up 5 bases and V 8 bases, and 10 bases lay outside the gene matches. The germline V gene has CDR1 SGHTA and CDR2 FQGNSA. The CDR3 sequence is 14 residues long. CDR3 bases: TGTGCCAGCTGCAGGGGCCAGGGGGCGGAGACCCAGTACTTC. It specifies CASCRGQGAETQYF.

The chain uses TRBV2 and TRBJ2-1, with D perhaps matching TRBD1 (6 bases). V shed 8 bases and J shed 9 bases, with 14 bases lying between them. Per the germline V gene, CDR1 is SNHLY and CDR2 is FYNNEI. The CDR3 sequence is 12 residues long. CDR3 coding DNA: TGTGCCAGCGGGCAGGGGTTCCTTGAGCAGTTCTTC. Protein product: CASGQGFLEQFF.

Regarding this clone: The sample carries other DNA sequences with the same CDR3. This chain uses TRBV18 with TRBJ2-5, with 11 nucleotides matching TRBD2. The junction had 5 bases not matched to a gene; V was cut back by 3 bases and J by 2 bases. The length of the CDR3 is 16 residues. Germline V CDR1 and CDR2: KGHSH, LQKENI. CDR3 sequence: CASSPLAGGLQETQYF. DNA for the CDR3: TGTGCCAGCTCACCTCTAGCGGGGGGCTTACAAGAGACCCAGTACTTC. The full variable domain, its missing parts supplied by reference TRBV18 and TRBJ2-5, is NAGVMQNPRHLVRRRGQEARLRCSPMKGHSHVYWYRQLPEEGLKFMVYLQKENIIDESGMPKERFSAEFPKEGPSILRIQQVVRGDSAAYFCASSPLAGGLQETQYFGPGTRLLVL.

The chain has TRBV15 and TRBJ2-2; no definite D call. Trimming took off 0 bases at V and 8 bases at J, with 13 bases between the two ends. Germline V CDR1 and CDR2: LNHNV, YYDKDF (reference sequence). The CDR3 length is 15 residues. In nucleotides, the CDR3 is TGTGCCACCAGCAGAGATTTGGGTCCGAGGGGGGAGCTGTTTTTT. Protein product: CATSRDLGPRGELFF.

This chain connects TRBV27 to TRBJ2-7; 9 bases match TRBD1. Germline assignment: CDR1 MNHEY and CDR2 SMNVEV (reference sequence). CDR3 length: 14 residues. V was pared by 5 bases and J by 3 bases, with 5 bases of the junction left unmatched. Written as DNA, the CDR3 is TGTGCCAGCAGTGTAGGACAGGGGCACTACGAGCAGTACTTC. Translating it yields CASSVGQGHYEQYF.

This chain connects TRBV9 to TRBJ1-1; D not resolved. The CDR3 contains 15 residues. Germline CDR1 SGDLS, CDR2 YYNGEE. Trimming left V 4 bases short and J 6 bases short, with 19 bases between. CDR3 DNA: TGTGCCAGCAGCCCAGCGGAGGGAGGGTACGCTGAAGCTTTCTTT. This encodes CASSPAEGGYAEAFF.

The chain carries TRBV27 and TRBJ2-7, with D perhaps TRBD2 (7 bases). Germline V gives CDR1 MNHEY, CDR2 SMNVEV (reference sequence). Between the trimmed V and J ends, which lost 5 bases and 1 base, there was a span of 12 bases. The CDR3 extends over 14 amino acids. The CDR3 is CASSRGGRSYEQYF. CDR3 nucleotide sequence: TGTGCCAGCAGTAGGGGGGGCCGGTCCTACGAGCAGTACTTC.

This clone was counted a single time. The gene calls are TRBV7-2 and TRBJ2-7, with D perhaps matching TRBD1 (6 bases). This CDR3 has 15 amino acids. The V and J ends lost 5 bases and 5 bases respectively, with 19 bases between them. From germline, CDR1 is SGHTA and CDR2 FQGNSA. CDR3 coding DNA: TGTGCCAGCAGCCTGGACAGTTTGCCCGGAAACGAGCAGTACTTC. Translated: CASSLDSLPGNEQYF.

CDR3 nucleotides: TGTGCCACCAGCCCTCGACAGGGAGGTTCACCCCTCCACTTT. Translated, it gives CATSPRQGGSPLHF. The rearrangement joins TRBV15 to TRBJ1-6; 7 nucleotides align to TRBD1. Per the germline V gene, CDR1 is LNHNV and CDR2 is YYDKDF (reference sequence). J lost 9 bases, V lost 5 bases, and 7 bases had no gene match. The CDR3 sequence is 14 residues long.

This clone was counted only a few times. This sequence joins TRBV7-8 and TRBJ2-2; maybe TRBD2 (6 bases). The germline CDR1 and CDR2 sequences are SGHVS and FQNEAQ. V lost 5 bases to trimming and J lost 5 bases, with 9 bases between them. The CDR3 loop spans 13 amino acids. The CDR3 nucleotides read TGTGCCAGCAGCATTCGGGGGACCGGGGAGCTGTTTTTT. Translated, it gives CASSIRGTGELFF.

V and J are TRBV12-1 and TRBJ2-7; the D call in the table, TRBD1, was not verified against the DNA. TRBV12-1 is termed a pseudogene. The CDR3 spans 17 residues. CDR3 sequence (DNA): TGTGCCAGCAGCTCCTCCTTAGGGGGACAGGGGACCTACGAGCAGTACTTC. Amino acid sequence: CASSSSLGGQGTYEQYF.

The CDR3 DNA follows: TGTGCCAGCAGCTTCCAAGCGGGGCCTTACGAGCAGTACTTC. Protein: CASSFQAGPYEQYF. The V gene is TRBV7-2, the J gene TRBJ2-7, with 7 bases that match TRBD2. Germline values: CDR1 SGHTA, CDR2 FQGNSA. Trimming took 3 bases from V and 4 from J; bases not matched to a gene: 6. CDR3 length: 14 amino acids.

This clone has just one count. This chain connects TRBV15 to TRBJ2-1; 7 positions match TRBD1. The trim removed 0 bases at V and 6 bases at J, leaving 8 bases unmatched. In germline, CDR1 is LNHNV, CDR2 YYDKDF (reference sequence). The CDR3 sequence is 16 residues long. The CDR3 sequence is CATSRDLGQHVNEQFF. As DNA, the CDR3 is TGTGCCACCAGCAGAGATCTGGGACAGCACGTCAATGAGCAGTTCTTC.

V is TRBV19 and J is TRBJ1-6, with no clear D. Germline V gene sequence: CDR1 LNHDA, CDR2 SQIVND (reference sequence). Trimming shortened V by 5 bases and J by 6 bases, and 17 bases separated the two germline ends. This CDR3 region has 16 residues. CDR3 nucleotides: TGTGCCAGTAGTGACGCCTGGACGGGAAGTAATTCACCCCTCCACTTT. Protein: CASSDAWTGSNSPLHF. The full variable domain, completed using reference TRBV19 and TRBJ1-6, is DGGITQSPKYLFRKEGQNVTLSCEQNLNHDAMYWYRQDPGQGLRLIYYSQIVNDFQKGDIAEGYSVSREKKESFPLTVTSAQKNPTAFYLCASSDAWTGSNSPLHFGNGTRLTVT.

This clone showed up just a few times. The chain is built from TRBV7-8 and TRBJ1-2; possible D gene TRBD1, 6 bases. Trimming removed 8 bases from V and 3 bases from J, with 25 bases in between. Germline loops: CDR1 SGHVS, CDR2 FQNEAQ. This CDR3 spans 17 amino acids. CDR3 loop: CASRATGEQGYHYGYTF. The CDR3 bases are TGTGCCAGCCGTGCTACCGGGGAACAGGGCTATCACTATGGCTACACCTTC. The whole variable domain, filled in from reference TRBV7-8 and TRBJ1-2, reads GAGVSQSPRYKVAKRGQDVALRCDPISGHVSLFWYQQALGQGPEFLTYFQNEAQLDKSGLPSDRFFAERPEGSVSTLKIQRTQQEDSAVYLCASRATGEQGYHYGYTFGSGTRLTVV.

The gene calls are TRBV7-2 and TRBJ2-3, with 7 bases fitting TRBD2. Germline-derived CDR1 and CDR2 are SGHTA and FQGNSA. This CDR3 is 11 amino acids long. The junction had 4 bases not matched to a gene; V was cut back by 5 bases and J by 11 bases. DNA for the CDR3: TGTGCCAGCAGCCCCGGGAGGCAGCAGTATTTT. Translated: CASSPGRQQYF.

This clone has just a few counts. The CDR3 bases are TGCAGCGTTGCGGGACAGGGATCTAGAACCTTC. It translates to CSVAGQGSRTF. The chain joins TRBV29-1 to TRBJ1-2, with 9 bases aligning to TRBD1. The CDR3 consists of 11 residues. CDR1 and CDR2 from the germline V gene are SQVTM and ANQGSEA. Losses at the gene ends were 4 bases for V and 14 bases for J; bases not matched to a gene: 8.

The gene calls are TRBV5-1 and TRBJ1-2; no clear D. V gave up 3 bases and J gave up 3 bases, with 12 bases separating them. Germline-derived CDR1 and CDR2 are SGHRS and YFSETQ. This CDR3 region has 14 residues. The CDR3 DNA reads TGCGCCAGCAGCTACGACGGGATTCACTATGGCTACACCTTC. Amino acid sequence: CASSYDGIHYGYTF.